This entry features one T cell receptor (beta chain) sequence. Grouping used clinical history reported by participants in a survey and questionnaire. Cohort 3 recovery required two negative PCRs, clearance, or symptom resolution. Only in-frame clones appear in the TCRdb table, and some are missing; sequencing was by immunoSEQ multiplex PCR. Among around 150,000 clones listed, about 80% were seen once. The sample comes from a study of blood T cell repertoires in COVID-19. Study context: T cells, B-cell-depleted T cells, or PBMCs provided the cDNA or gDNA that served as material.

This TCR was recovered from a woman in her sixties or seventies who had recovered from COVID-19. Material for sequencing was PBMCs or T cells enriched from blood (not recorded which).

Here the CDR3 DNA reads TGTGCCTGGGCTGACAGTTCCCAGCCCCAGCATTTT. Its protein product is CAWADSSQPQHF. The rearrangement links TRBV30 to TRBJ1-5; tentatively, D is TRBD1 (5 bases). The germline V gene has CDR1 GTSNPN and CDR2 SVGIG (reference sequence). Between the trimmed V and J ends, which lost 5 bases and 7 bases, there was a span of 12 bases. This CDR3 spans 12 amino acids.